This T cell receptor (beta chain) was captured by sequencing in a study of cytotoxic CD8 clonotypes in ibrutinib-treated CLL. Study information: Investigators reported around 25 partial and 2 complete responses; after median roughly 70 months, about 15 patients remained remitted and some 12 progressed. Overall study findings and caveats: Stable or contracted on treatment, public clonotypes were also uncommon. The clonality went up when patients responded to ibrutinib and dropped back toward baseline at progression.

TCRdb's copy holds only in-frame clones and misses some; the assay was immunoSEQ multiplex PCR. The sample shows more than 200,000 clones, roughly 74% of them seen only once. Note on this clone: The target antigen is unknown.

Germline values: CDR1 SGHDT, CDR2 YYEEEE. V was cut by 0 bases and J by 4 bases, with 14 bases left in between. This CDR3 comprises 15 residues. This rearrangement joins TRBV5-6 to TRBJ2-7; D may be TRBD1 or TRBD2 (5 bases each). This sequence was found in a human donor with chronic lymphocytic leukemia. The sequencing used PBMCs, collected after 24 months of ibrutinib treatment. CDR3 bases: TGTGCCAGCAGCTTGGTTGGGGGATCGGGGTACGAGCAGTACTTC. Its protein product is CASSLVGGSGYEQYF.